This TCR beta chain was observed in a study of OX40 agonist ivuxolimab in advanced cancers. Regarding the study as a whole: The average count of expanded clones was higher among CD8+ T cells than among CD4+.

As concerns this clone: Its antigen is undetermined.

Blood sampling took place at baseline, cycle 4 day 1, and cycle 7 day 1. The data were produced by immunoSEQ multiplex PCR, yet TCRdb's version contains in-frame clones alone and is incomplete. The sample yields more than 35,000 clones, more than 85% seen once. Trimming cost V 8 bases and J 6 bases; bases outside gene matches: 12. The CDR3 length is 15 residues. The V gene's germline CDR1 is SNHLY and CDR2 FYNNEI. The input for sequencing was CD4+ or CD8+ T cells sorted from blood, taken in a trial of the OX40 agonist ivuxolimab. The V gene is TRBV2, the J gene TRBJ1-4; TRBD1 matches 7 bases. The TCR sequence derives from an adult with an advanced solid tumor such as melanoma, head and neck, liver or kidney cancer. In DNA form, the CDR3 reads TGTGCCAGCCGGGACAGAGAACGAAACGATGAAAAACTGTTTTTT. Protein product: CASRDRERNDEKLFF.